The rows below give T cell receptor beta chains drawn from one sample of a study of T cell clusters in autoimmune cytopenias. With the multiplex PCR reads reprocessed, TCRdb shows one record per CDR3 protein and no DNA. The sample includes some 3,000 distinct CDR3 sequences. The sequenced sample was peripheral blood. The source of these receptors is a human donor with an autoimmune cytopenia, with autoimmune hepatitis or in good health (not recorded which). The CDR3 runs from the conserved cysteine through the conserved F or W. Size is omitted from some rows. Given values are once, few, many or a class for expanded clones.

CDR3: CASSSGSGSSYEQYF; J: TRBJ2-7; V: TRBV19; size: medium-sized
CDR3: CSVLQGPEQYF; J: TRBJ2-7; V: TRBV29-1; size: large
CDR3: CASSIRRGNYEQYF; J: TRBJ2-7; V: TRBV19; size: large
CDR3: CASSQTHRGGQPQHF; J: TRBJ1-5; V: TRBV7-2; size: NA
CDR3: CSARPGLVEQYF; J: TRBJ2-7; V: TRBV20-1; size: NA
CDR3: CSANPPLAQETQYF; J: TRBJ2-5; V: TRBV20-1; size: NA
CDR3: CASSLGRTDTQYF; J: TRBJ2-3; V: TRBV11-2; size: NA
CDR3: CASSQDQGMGYGYTF; J: TRBJ1-2; V: TRBV4-3; size: medium-sized
CDR3: CASSPRTGLEISTDTQYF; J: TRBJ2-3; V: TRBV28; size: NA
CDR3: CASSFGTGGITGELFF; J: TRBJ2-2; V: TRBV7-9; size: NA
CDR3: CASSTGLAFEQYF; J: TRBJ2-7; V: TRBV27; size: medium-sized
CDR3: CASRPGVSGNTIYF; J: TRBJ1-3; V: TRBV6-5; size: NA
CDR3: CASKVIGTGTYGYTF; J: TRBJ1-2; V: TRBV6-1; size: medium-sized
CDR3: CATPTGTQTNEKLFF; J: TRBJ1-4; V: TRBV11-1; size: large
CDR3: CASVLAGGIYNEQFF; J: TRBJ2-1; V: TRBV6-2/TRBV6-3; size: medium-sized
CDR3: CASSSSTGVWGTEAFF; J: TRBJ1-1; V: TRBV13; size: medium-sized
CDR3: CASSGPGQGLESPLHF; J: TRBJ1-6; V: TRBV7-9; size: medium-sized
CDR3: CSAPPRPTGGYTEAFF; J: TRBJ1-1; V: TRBV20-1; size: NA
CDR3: CAWSSGGTYQPQHF; J: TRBJ1-5; V: TRBV30; size: NA